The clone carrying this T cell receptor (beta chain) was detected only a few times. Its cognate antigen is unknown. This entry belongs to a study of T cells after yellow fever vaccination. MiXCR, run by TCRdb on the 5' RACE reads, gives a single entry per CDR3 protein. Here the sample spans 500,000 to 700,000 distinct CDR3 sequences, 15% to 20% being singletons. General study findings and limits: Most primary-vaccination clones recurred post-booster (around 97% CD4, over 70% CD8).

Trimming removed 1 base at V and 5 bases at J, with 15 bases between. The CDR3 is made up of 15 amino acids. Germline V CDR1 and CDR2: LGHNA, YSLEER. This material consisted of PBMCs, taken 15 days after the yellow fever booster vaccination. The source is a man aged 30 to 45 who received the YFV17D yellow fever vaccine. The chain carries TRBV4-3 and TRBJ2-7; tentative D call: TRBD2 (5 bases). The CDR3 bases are TGCGCCAGCAGCCAAGGTCCTAGCATGGGCCACGAGCAGTACTTC. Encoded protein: CASSQGPSMGHEQYF.